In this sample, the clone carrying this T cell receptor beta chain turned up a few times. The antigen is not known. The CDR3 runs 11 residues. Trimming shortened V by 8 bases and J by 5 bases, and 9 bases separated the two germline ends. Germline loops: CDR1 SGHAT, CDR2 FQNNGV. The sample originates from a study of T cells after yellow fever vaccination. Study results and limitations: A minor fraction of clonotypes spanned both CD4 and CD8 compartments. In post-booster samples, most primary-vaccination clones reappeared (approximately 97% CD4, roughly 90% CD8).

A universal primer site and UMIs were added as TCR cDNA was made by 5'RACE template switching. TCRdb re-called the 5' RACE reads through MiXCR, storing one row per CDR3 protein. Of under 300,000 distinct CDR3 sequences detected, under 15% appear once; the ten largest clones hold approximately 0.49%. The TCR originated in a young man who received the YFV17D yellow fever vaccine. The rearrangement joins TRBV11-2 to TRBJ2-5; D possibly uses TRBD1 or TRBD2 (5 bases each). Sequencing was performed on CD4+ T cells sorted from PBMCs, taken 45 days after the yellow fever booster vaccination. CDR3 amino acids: CASGGGETQYF. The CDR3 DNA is TGTGCCAGCGGGGGTGGGGAGACCCAGTACTTC.